These 20 T cell receptor beta chains came from one sample sequenced in a study of T-cell memory formation after mild COVID-19. TCRdb redid the calling of the 5' RACE reads with MiXCR, one entry per CDR3 protein. Of some 82,000 distinct CDR3 sequences listed, around 13% were seen once; the top ten hold 41%. Sequenced: PBMCs or a T cell subset sorted from them (not recorded which). The receptors originated from a man aged 18 to 35 who had mild COVID-19 (a few samples of this study predate the infection). Cell type and time point are not known.

The V call is TRBV7-9, the J call TRBJ2-7, with 11 bases matching TRBD2. Germline CDR1 reads SEHNR; CDR2 reads FQNEAQ (reference sequence). With 3 bases clipped from V and 4 bases from J, the junction kept 8 bases outside the gene matches. CDR3 length: 16 residues. The CDR3: CASSFGTSGGTYEQYF. The CDR3 DNA reads TGTGCCAGCAGCTTCGGGACTAGCGGAGGAACTTACGAGCAGTACTTC.

The V gene is TRBV7-2, the J gene TRBJ1-5, with D unclear. The CDR3 totals 14 residues. Germline values: CDR1 SGHTA, CDR2 FQGNSA. Trimming left V 0 bases short and J 5 bases short, with 8 bases between. The CDR3 reads CASSLAGNHQPQHF. CDR3 in DNA: TGTGCCAGCAGCTTAGCAGGGAACCATCAGCCCCAGCATTTT.

V is TRBV4-3 and J is TRBJ2-5; D unclear. V lost 0 bases and J lost 2, with 7 bases in between. This CDR3 is built from 14 residues. Germline V gives CDR1 LGHNA, CDR2 YSLEER. CDR3 sequence (DNA): TGCGCCAGCAGCCAAGAGGGCAGTCAAGAGACCCAGTACTTC. Protein sequence: CASSQEGSQETQYF.

The CDR3 nucleotides are TGCAGCGTTGCGACGACGGCGAACACTGAAGCTTTCTTT. This encodes CSVATTANTEAFF. The chain combines TRBV29-1 with TRBJ1-1; no clear D. Between the trimmed V and J ends, which lost 4 bases and 1 base, there was a span of 10 bases. This CDR3 has 13 residues. The germline V gene has CDR1 SQVTM and CDR2 ANQGSEA.

The V gene is TRBV4-3, the J gene TRBJ2-3, with D perhaps matching TRBD1 (7 bases). V was trimmed by 3 bases and J by 6 bases, leaving 19 bases between them. Germline V gene data show CDR1 as LGHNA and CDR2 as YSLEER. CDR3 size: 16 residues. The CDR3 spells CASSHGPGGGVDTQYF. The CDR3 region has the DNA TGCGCCAGCAGCCATGGGCCAGGGGGAGGTGTCGATACGCAGTATTTT.

The chain is built from TRBV5-1 and TRBJ1-5; weak D call: TRBD1 (5 bases). The CDR3 has 15 residues. Germline assignment: CDR1 SGHRS and CDR2 YFSETQ. Trimming removed 4 bases at V and 4 bases at J, with 15 bases between. DNA for the CDR3: TGCGCCAGCAGCCCCGACCGGGGGAAAAATCAGCCCCAGCATTTT. Encoded protein: CASSPDRGKNQPQHF.

The chain recombines TRBV7-9 with TRBJ1-5; no clear D. CDR3 length: 14 residues. CDR1 and CDR2 (germline): SEHNR, FQNEAQ (reference sequence). Trimming cost V 0 bases and J 1 base, with 4 bases left between them. CDR3 amino acids: CASSLAESNQPQHF. The CDR3 coding sequence is TGTGCCAGCAGCTTAGCAGAGAGCAATCAGCCCCAGCATTTT. The complete variable domain, with remaining parts taken from reference TRBV7-9 and TRBJ1-5, reads DTGVSQNPRHKITKRGQNVTFRCDPISEHNRLYWYRQTLGQGPEFLTYFQNEAQLEKSRLLSDRFSAERPKGSFSTLEIQRTEQGDSAMYLCASSLAESNQPQHFGDGTRLSIL.

The genes are TRBV25-1 and TRBJ2-7; TRBD1 aligns across 11 bases. Germline trimming cut 4 bases from V and 4 bases from J; bases unmatched to any gene: 3. There are 14 residues in the CDR3. CDR1 is MGHDK, CDR2 SYGVNS, per germline. CDR3 amino acids: CASSGDRGGYEQYF. CDR3 in DNA: TGTGCCAGCAGTGGGGACAGGGGGGGATACGAGCAGTACTTC.

Written as DNA, the CDR3 is TGTGCCAGCAGTAATTCCAGGGAGTGGAATGAGCAGTTCTTC. It translates to CASSNSREWNEQFF. The chain has TRBV6-2 or TRBV6-3 and TRBJ2-1, with D perhaps being TRBD1 or TRBD2 (5 bases each). Germline lookup yields CDR1 MNHEY and CDR2 SVGEGT. The length of the CDR3 is 14 residues. Trimming removed 5 bases at V and 7 bases at J, with 15 bases between.

This clonotype has only a few counts. V is TRBV2 and J is TRBJ2-7, with no clear D. Germline V gives CDR1 SNHLY, CDR2 FYNNEI. This CDR3 has 14 amino acids. Between the trimmed V and J ends, which lost 7 bases and 4 bases, there was a span of 17 bases. The CDR3 coding sequence is TGTGCCAGCAATCCCGAACCCGCGGCTTACGAGCAGTACTTC. It codes for CASNPEPAAYEQYF.

This clonotype has only a few counts. The chain combines TRBV2 with TRBJ2-3; 9 positions agree with TRBD2. V lost 6 bases to trimming and J lost 2 bases; unmatched junction nucleotides: 6. Germline V lookup: CDR1 SNHLY, CDR2 FYNNEI. The CDR3 loop spans 15 amino acids. CDR3 bases: TGTGCCAGCAGGGAGCGGGGGGTGGTCACAGATACGCAGTATTTT. This encodes CASRERGVVTDTQYF.

The table lists this clonotype with many counts. The V call is TRBV7-9, the J call TRBJ2-4, with D uncertain. V lost 5 bases and J lost 4, with 6 bases in between. The CDR3 has 12 amino acids. Germline V gene data show CDR1 as SEHNR and CDR2 as FQNEAQ (reference sequence). CDR3 amino acids: CASSGWKNIQYF. The CDR3 nucleotides are TGTGCCAGCAGCGGGTGGAAAAACATTCAGTACTTC.

The gene calls are TRBV7-2 and TRBJ1-1; 8 positions match TRBD1. Trimming removed 5 bases from V and 6 bases from J; junction bases left unmatched: 5. The germline V gene has CDR1 SGHTA and CDR2 FQGNSA. This CDR3 contains 13 residues. CDR3 coding DNA: TGTGCCAGCAGCCACTGGGGACAGGCTGAAGCTTTCTTT. Translation: CASSHWGQAEAFF.

This sequence joins TRBV10-3 and TRBJ2-3; the match to TRBD2 covers 15 bases. J lost 1 base, V lost 4 bases, and 3 bases had no gene match. The V gene's germline CDR1 is ENHRY and CDR2 SYGVKD. The CDR3 length is 17 residues. The DNA of the CDR3 is TGTGCCATCAGTGGGACTAGCGGGGGGGGACGCACAGATACGCAGTATTTT. It is translated as CAISGTSGGGRTDTQYF.

A few counts support this clonotype. The genes are TRBV7-9 and TRBJ2-5; 9 bases fit TRBD1. Germline loops: CDR1 SEHNR, CDR2 FQNEAQ (reference sequence). Trimming removed 0 bases from V and 5 bases from J; junction bases left unmatched: 10. This CDR3 is built from 17 residues. CDR3 in amino acids: CASSLAPIYRGLETQYF. CDR3 nucleotides: TGTGCCAGCAGCTTAGCCCCCATATACAGGGGGCTCGAGACCCAGTACTTC.

The J gene is TRBJ2-2, the V gene TRBV15; 7 positions match TRBD1. With V trimmed by 8 bases and J by 7 bases, 7 bases remained unmatched. The CDR3 has 13 amino acids. From germline, CDR1 is LNHNV and CDR2 YYDKDF (reference sequence). CDR3: CATSDRSGGELFF. DNA of the CDR3: TGTGCCACCTCGGACAGGTCGGGCGGGGAGCTGTTTTTT.

The genes are TRBV5-5 and TRBJ2-1; D may be TRBD1 or TRBD2 (5 bases each). The CDR3 extends over 15 amino acids. The germline gives CDR1 SGHKS, CDR2 YYEKEE (reference sequence). Between the trimmed V and J ends, which lost 1 base and 8 bases, there was a span of 16 bases. CDR3 nucleotides: TGTGCCAGCAGCTTGTTTCCTCTCCGGGGCGATGAGCAGTTCTTC. Encoded protein: CASSLFPLRGDEQFF.

The genes are TRBV2 and TRBJ2-5, with 8 bases that match TRBD2. J was trimmed by 4 bases and V by 2 bases; bases with no gene match: 9. Germline V CDR1 and CDR2: SNHLY, FYNNEI. The CDR3 loop spans 16 amino acids. The CDR3 nucleotides are TGTGCCAGCAGTGAATGGGTCCTGGCGGGGGGAGAGACCCAGTACTTC. Its translation: CASSEWVLAGGETQYF.

This chain uses TRBV12-3 or TRBV12-4 with TRBJ2-2; D not certain. The CDR3 sequence is 11 residues long. V was trimmed by 8 bases and J by 6 bases, leaving 7 bases between them. This chain's CDR3 is CASLGSGELFF. The DNA for the CDR3 is TGTGCCAGCCTCGGATCCGGGGAGCTGTTTTTT.

At least ten counts were recorded for this clonotype. The chain uses TRBV7-9 and TRBJ2-7; 9 nucleotides agree with TRBD1. Trimming cost V 5 bases and J 6 bases; bases outside gene matches: 14. This CDR3 contains 16 residues. Germline V gene sequence: CDR1 SEHNR, CDR2 FQNEAQ (reference sequence). CDR3 sequence reads: CASSPRTGGAYSEQYV. The CDR3 nucleotides read TGTGCCAGCAGCCCGAGAACAGGGGGCGCATACAGCGAGCAGTACGTC.